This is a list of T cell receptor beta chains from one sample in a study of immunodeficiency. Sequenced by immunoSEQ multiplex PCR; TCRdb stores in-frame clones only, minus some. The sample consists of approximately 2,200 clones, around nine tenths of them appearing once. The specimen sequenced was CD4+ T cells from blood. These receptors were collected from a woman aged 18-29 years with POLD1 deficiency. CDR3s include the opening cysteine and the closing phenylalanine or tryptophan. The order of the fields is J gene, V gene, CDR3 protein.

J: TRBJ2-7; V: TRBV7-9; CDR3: CASSFSLAGEQYF
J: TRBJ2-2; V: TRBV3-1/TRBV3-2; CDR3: CASSPFNSGELFF
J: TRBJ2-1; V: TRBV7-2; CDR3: CASSYGLPGGDEQFF
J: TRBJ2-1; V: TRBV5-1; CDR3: CASSLQSNEQFF
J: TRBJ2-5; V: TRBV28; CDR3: CASSLGGGALRQETQYF
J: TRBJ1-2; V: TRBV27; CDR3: CASRGRDSYGYTF
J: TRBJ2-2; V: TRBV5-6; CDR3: CASSLLATGELFF
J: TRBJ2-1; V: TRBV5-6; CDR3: CASSLAAREQFF
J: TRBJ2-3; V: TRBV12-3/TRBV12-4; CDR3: CASSFRDTQYF
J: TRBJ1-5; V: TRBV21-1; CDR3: CASSSRPRGTFGQPQHF
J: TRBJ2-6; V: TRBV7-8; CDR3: CASSLAGTVLSGANVLTF
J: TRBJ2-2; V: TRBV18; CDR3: CASSPGTGKVNQTGELFF
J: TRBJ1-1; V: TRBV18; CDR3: CASSPGTETNTEAFF
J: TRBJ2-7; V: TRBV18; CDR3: CASSPTGEAYEQYF
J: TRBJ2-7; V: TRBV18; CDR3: CASSPHPGEKEDF
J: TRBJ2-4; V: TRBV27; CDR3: CASSFSGRALNIQYF
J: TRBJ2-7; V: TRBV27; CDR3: CASSLKGAGYEQYF
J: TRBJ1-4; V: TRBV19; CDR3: CASTSSTQPGEKLFF
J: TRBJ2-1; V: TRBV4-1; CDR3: CASSQGQIVASNEQFF
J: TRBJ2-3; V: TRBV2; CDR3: CASTQREEADTQYF
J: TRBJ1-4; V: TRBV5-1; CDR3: CASSLEGPKTNEKLFF
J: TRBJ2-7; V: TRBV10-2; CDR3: CASSAGSPGLAGYEQYF
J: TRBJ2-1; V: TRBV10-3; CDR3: CAISMAGTYNEQFF
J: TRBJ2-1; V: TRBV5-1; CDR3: CASSPSGSPHEQFF
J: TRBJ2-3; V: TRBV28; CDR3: CASSSYTDTQYF
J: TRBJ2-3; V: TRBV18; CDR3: CASSKGEGTDTQYF
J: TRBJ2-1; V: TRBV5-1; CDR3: CASSLSLAGVNEQFF
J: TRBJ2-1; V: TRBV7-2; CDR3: CASSPRPSRNEQFF
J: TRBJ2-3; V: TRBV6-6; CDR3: CASSNRLGTDTQYF
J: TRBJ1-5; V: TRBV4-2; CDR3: CASSLKGGFGNQPQHF
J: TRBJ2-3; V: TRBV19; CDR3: CASNGGDTDTQYF
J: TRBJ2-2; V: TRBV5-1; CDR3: CASRLLPGDSGELFF
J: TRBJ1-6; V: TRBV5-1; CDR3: CASSIGTGRNSPLHF
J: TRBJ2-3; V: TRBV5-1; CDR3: CASSLGGARTDTQYF
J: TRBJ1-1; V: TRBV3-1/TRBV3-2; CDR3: CASSPGPAVAEAFF
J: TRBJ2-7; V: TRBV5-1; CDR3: CASRRAGGQGEQYF
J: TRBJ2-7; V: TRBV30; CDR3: CAWSRLGLPYGQYF
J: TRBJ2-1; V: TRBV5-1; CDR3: CASSLDSAGGYNEQFF
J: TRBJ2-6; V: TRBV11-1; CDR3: CASSALSGANVLTF
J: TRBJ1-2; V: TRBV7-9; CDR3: CASSPSAWGFGYTF
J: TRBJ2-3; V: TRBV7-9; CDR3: CASSPYGLAGGNQADTQYF
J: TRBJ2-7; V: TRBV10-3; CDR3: CAISDSRGSYEQYF
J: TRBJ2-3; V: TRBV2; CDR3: CASSVGGRARRVTDTQYF
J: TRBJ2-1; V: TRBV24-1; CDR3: CATSDLSHEQFF
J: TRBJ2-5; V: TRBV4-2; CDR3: CASSQLAGSSPGETQYF
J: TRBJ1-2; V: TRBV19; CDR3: CARIKCGYTF
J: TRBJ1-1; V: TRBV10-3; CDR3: CAISEGSSHTEAFF
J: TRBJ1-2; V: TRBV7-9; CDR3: CASSARDRGQNYGYTF
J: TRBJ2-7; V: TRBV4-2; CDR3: CASSSIQGGEQYF
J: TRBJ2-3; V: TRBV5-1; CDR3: CASSLALASNTQYF
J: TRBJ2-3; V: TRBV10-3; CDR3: CAISLSTGISTDTQYF
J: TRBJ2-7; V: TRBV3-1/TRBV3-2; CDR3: CASSLSARGSYEQYF
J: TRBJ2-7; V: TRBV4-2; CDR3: CASRGGRQGGSEQYF